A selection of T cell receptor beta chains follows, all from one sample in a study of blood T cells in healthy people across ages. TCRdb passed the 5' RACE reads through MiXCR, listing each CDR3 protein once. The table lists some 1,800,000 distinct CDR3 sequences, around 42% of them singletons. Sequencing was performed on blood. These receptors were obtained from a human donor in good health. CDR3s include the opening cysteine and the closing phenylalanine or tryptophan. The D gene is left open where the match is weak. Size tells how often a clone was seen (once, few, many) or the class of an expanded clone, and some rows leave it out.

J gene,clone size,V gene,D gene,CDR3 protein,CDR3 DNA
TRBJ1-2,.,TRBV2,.,CASWGKGYTF,TGTGCCAGCTGGGGGAAGGGCTACACCTTC
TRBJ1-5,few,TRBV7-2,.,CASSPGGRGHQPQHF,TGTGCCAGCAGCCCGGGGGGCAGGGGACACCAGCCCCAGCATTTT
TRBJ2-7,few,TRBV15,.,CATSREETVPGNEQYF,TGTGCCACCAGCAGAGAAGAAACGGTCCCCGGCAACGAGCAGTACTTC
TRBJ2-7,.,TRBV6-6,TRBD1,CASSYDRGINPYEQYF,TGTGCCAGCAGTTATGACAGGGGTATTAATCCGTACGAGCAGTACTTC
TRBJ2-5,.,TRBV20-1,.,CSATLGGRPETQYF,TGCAGTGCCACTCTGGGGGGCCGTCCAGAGACCCAGTACTTC
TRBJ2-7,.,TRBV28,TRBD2,CASLQSSSGGYEQYF,TGTGCCAGCCTTCAGTCGTCAAGCGGGGGCTACGAGCAGTACTTC
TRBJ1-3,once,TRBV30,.,CAAGSGSGNTIYF,TGTGCCGCCGGGAGCGGCTCTGGAAACACCATATATTTT
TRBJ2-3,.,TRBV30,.,CAWSTRGDTQYF,TGTGCCTGGAGCACTCGGGGAGATACGCAGTATTTT
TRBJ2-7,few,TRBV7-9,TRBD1,CASSFGRPGQGAYEQYF,TGTGCCAGCAGCTTTGGCCGACCGGGACAGGGAGCCTACGAGCAGTACTTC
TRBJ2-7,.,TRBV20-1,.,CSAEWGRTSEQYF,TGCAGTGCCGAATGGGGACGGACGTCCGAGCAGTACTTC
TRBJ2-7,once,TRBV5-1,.,CASSIGTNSYNEQYF,TGCGCCAGCAGCATCGGGACAAACTCCTACAATGAGCAGTACTTC
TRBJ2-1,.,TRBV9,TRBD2,CASSVGSGGVYNEQFF,TGTGCCAGCAGCGTAGGTAGCGGGGGGGTCTACAATGAGCAGTTCTTC
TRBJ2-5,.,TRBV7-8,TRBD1,CASGWDSETQYF,TGTGCCAGCGGCTGGGACAGTGAGACCCAGTACTTC
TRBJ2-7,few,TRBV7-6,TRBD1,CASSLVDRAPNEQYF,TGTGCCAGCAGCTTAGTGGACAGGGCCCCCAACGAGCAGTACTTC
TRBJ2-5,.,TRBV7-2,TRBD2,CASTDQRGLGETQYF,TGTGCCAGCACGGATCAGCGGGGGTTGGGAGAGACCCAGTACTTC
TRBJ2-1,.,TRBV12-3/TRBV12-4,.,CASSPHRGLGNEQFF,TGTGCCAGCAGTCCCCACAGGGGACTTGGCAATGAGCAGTTCTTC
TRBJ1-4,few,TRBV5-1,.,CASSLEAGSNERLFF,TGCGCCAGCAGCTTGGAGGCAGGTTCGAATGAAAGACTGTTTTTT
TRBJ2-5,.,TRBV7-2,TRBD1,CASSLLPGQGASPETQYF,TGTGCCAGCAGCTTATTACCGGGACAGGGGGCGTCACCGGAGACCCAGTACTTC
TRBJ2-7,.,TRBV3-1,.,CASSQASGQNYEQYF,TGTGCCAGCAGCCAAGCATCGGGGCAGAACTACGAGCAGTACTTC
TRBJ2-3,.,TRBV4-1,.,CASSQEASPQADTQYF,TGCGCCAGCAGCCAAGAGGCCAGCCCCCAGGCGGATACGCAGTATTTT
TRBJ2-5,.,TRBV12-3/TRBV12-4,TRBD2,CASGGLGETQYF,TGTGCCAGCGGAGGACTAGGGGAGACCCAGTACTTC
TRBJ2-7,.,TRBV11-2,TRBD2,CASSLALAGIHEQYF,TGTGCCAGCAGCTTAGCACTAGCGGGGATACACGAGCAGTACTTC
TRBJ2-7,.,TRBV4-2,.,CASSQDHGDAYEQYF,TGTGCCAGCAGCCAAGACCACGGTGACGCCTACGAGCAGTACTTC
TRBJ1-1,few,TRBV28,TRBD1,CASIGGGNRAEAFF,TGTGCCAGCATAGGAGGGGGCAATAGGGCTGAAGCTTTCTTT
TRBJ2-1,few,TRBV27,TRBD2,CASTSSGVYNEQFF,TGTGCCAGCACATCGAGCGGGGTATACAATGAGCAGTTCTTC
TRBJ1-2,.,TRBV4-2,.,CASSPPRLGGGYTF,TGTGCCAGCAGCCCCCCCCGCTTGGGGGGTGGTTACACCTTC
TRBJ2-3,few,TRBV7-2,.,CASSLEGIGTDTQYF,TGTGCCAGCAGCTTAGAAGGGATAGGTACAGATACGCAGTATTTT
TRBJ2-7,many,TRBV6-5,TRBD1,CASSLRDSAYEQYF,TGTGCCAGCAGCCTCCGGGACAGCGCCTACGAGCAGTACTTC
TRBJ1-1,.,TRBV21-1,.,CAGSKGEGLDTEAFF,TGTGCCGGCAGCAAAGGGGAGGGGCTGGACACTGAAGCTTTCTTT
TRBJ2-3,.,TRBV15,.,CATSRGSGQYF,TGTGCCACCAGCAGAGGGTCCGGGCAGTATTTT
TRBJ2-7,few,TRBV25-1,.,CASSESRGSFDEQYF,TGTGCCAGCAGTGAATCACGTGGGAGTTTCGACGAGCAGTACTTC
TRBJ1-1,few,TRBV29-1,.,CSVQTSVAEAFF,TGCAGCGTCCAGACGTCCGTGGCCGAAGCTTTCTTT
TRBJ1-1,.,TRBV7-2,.,CASSLVRWVEAFF,TGTGCCAGCAGCTTAGTTCGTTGGGTGGAAGCTTTCTTT
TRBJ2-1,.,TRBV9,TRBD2,CASSLRIAGDHNEQFF,TGTGCCAGCAGCTTAAGGATAGCGGGGGATCACAATGAGCAGTTCTTC
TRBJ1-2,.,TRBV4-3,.,CASSQEWGPNYGYTF,TGCGCCAGCAGCCAAGAATGGGGGCCGAACTATGGCTACACCTTC
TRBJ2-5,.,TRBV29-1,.,CSVEDRASLETQYF,TGCAGCGTTGAAGACAGGGCGTCTTTAGAGACCCAGTACTTC
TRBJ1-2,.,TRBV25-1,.,CASREREFEGYTF,TGTGCCAGCAGGGAGAGGGAATTTGAAGGCTACACCTTC
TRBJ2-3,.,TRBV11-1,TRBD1,CATTTGQGTDTQYF,TGTGCCACCACTACGGGACAGGGCACAGATACGCAGTATTTT
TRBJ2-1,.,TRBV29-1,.,CSVYRGNLLINEQFF,TGCAGCGTGTACCGGGGGAACCTCCTAATCAATGAGCAGTTCTTC
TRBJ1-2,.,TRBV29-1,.,CSVAMGFGGYTF,TGCAGCGTTGCGATGGGGTTCGGTGGCTACACCTTC
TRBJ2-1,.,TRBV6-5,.,CTMENSANNEQFF,TGTACCATGGAGAACAGCGCCAACAATGAGCAGTTCTTC
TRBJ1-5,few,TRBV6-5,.,CASRPPQPQHF,TGTGCCAGCAGACCCCCCCAGCCCCAGCATTTT
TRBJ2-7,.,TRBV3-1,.,CASSQVPSRASYEQYF,TGTGCCAGCAGCCAAGTTCCATCCAGGGCCTCCTACGAGCAGTACTTC
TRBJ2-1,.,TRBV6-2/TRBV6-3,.,CASSRSGTLNSYNEQFF,TGTGCCAGCAGTAGATCAGGGACCCTTAACTCCTACAATGAGCAGTTCTTC
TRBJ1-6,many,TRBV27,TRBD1,CASRGTGASPLHF,TGTGCCAGCAGGGGGACAGGGGCATCACCCCTCCACTTT
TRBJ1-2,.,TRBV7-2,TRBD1,CASSLAAPGQGAGGYTF,TGTGCCAGCAGCTTAGCCGCACCCGGACAGGGGGCGGGTGGCTACACCTTC
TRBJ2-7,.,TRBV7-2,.,CASSPGRGSSPYEQYF,TGTGCCAGCAGCCCAGGACGAGGGTCGAGCCCCTACGAGCAGTACTTC
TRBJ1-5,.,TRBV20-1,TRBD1,CSASPTGTVLQPQHF,TGCAGTGCCAGCCCGACCGGGACAGTTCTTCAGCCCCAGCATTTT
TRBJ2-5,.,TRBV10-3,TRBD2,CAISEIWGGSGGLETQYF,TGTGCCATCAGTGAGATCTGGGGCGGTAGCGGGGGATTGGAGACCCAGTACTTC
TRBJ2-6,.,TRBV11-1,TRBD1,CASSLFGRGYSGANVLTF,TGTGCCAGCAGCTTATTCGGCAGGGGGTACTCTGGGGCCAACGTCCTGACTTTC
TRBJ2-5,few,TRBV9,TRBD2,CASSVSGGGWGETQYF,TGTGCCAGCAGCGTCAGCGGGGGGGGATGGGGGGAGACCCAGTACTTC
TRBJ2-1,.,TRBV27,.,CACSRDRGNEQFF,TGTGCCTGCAGTAGGGACCGAGGCAATGAGCAGTTCTTC
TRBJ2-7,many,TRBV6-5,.,CASSSVGRLYEQYF,TGTGCCAGCAGCTCAGTCGGCCGCCTATACGAGCAGTACTTC
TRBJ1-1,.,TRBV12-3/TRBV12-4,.,CASTPWAGNTEAFF,TGTGCCAGCACCCCCTGGGCTGGTAACACTGAAGCTTTCTTT
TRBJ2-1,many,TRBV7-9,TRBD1,CASSATGARYNEQFF,TGTGCCAGCAGCGCCACAGGGGCAAGGTACAATGAGCAGTTCTTC
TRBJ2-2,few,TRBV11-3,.,CASSLDFGGSNTGELFF,TGTGCCAGCAGCTTAGATTTCGGAGGATCGAACACCGGGGAGCTGTTTTTT
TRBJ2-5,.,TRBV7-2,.,CASSRWQGEETQYF,TGTGCCAGCAGCCGTTGGCAGGGCGAAGAGACCCAGTACTTC
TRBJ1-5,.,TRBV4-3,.,CASSQSTVSNQPQHF,TGCGCCAGCAGCCAATCGACAGTGAGCAATCAGCCCCAGCATTTT
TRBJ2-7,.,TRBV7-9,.,CASSLGQDVSYEQYF,TGTGCCAGCAGCTTAGGGCAGGATGTTTCCTACGAGCAGTACTTC